The rows below give T cell receptor beta chains drawn from one sample of a study of shared clonotypes between healthy human individuals. The assay was immunoSEQ multiplex PCR, and TCRdb's table has in-frame clones only and misses some. This sample has millions of clones, with about 95% found just once. What was sequenced was naive CD8+ T cells sorted from blood. The receptors derive from a man younger than 35 in good health. Each CDR3 is given with its conserved first and last residue. Fields, in order: clone size, CDR3 length, V gene, J gene, D gene, CDR3 DNA, CDR3 protein. A D gene is named only where the DNA matches it firmly. A clone size is listed for some rows: how often the clone was seen (once, few, many), or a class if it is expanded.

abundance: once; len: 16; v_gene: TRBV7-2; j_gene: TRBJ2-1; d_gene: TRBD1; CDR3nt: TGTGCCAGCAGCTTAGCCGGACAGGGAAGAAACAATGAGCAGTTCTTC; CDR3aa: CASSLAGQGRNNEQFF
abundance: -; len: 14; v_gene: TRBV6-5; j_gene: TRBJ1-4; d_gene: -; CDR3nt: TGTGCCAGCAGCGTAGGGCGGCGGAATGAAAAACTGTTTTTT; CDR3aa: CASSVGRRNEKLFF
abundance: -; len: 14; v_gene: TRBV27; j_gene: TRBJ1-5; d_gene: TRBD1; CDR3nt: TGTGCCAGCACGGGACAGGGCTTTGGTCAGCCCCAGCATTTT; CDR3aa: CASTGQGFGQPQHF
abundance: -; len: 13; v_gene: TRBV5-1; j_gene: TRBJ2-2; d_gene: -; CDR3nt: TGCGCCAGCAGCTTTACAGAAGCCGGGGAGCTGTTTTTT; CDR3aa: CASSFTEAGELFF
abundance: -; len: 16; v_gene: TRBV10-2; j_gene: TRBJ2-1; d_gene: TRBD2; CDR3nt: TGCGCCAGCAGTGAGTCTATGGCGGGGGGTTACAATGAGCAGTTCTTC; CDR3aa: CASSESMAGGYNEQFF
abundance: -; len: 13; v_gene: TRBV2; j_gene: TRBJ1-1; d_gene: -; CDR3nt: TGTGCCAGCACCAGAGGAGGGGGCACTGAAGCTTTCTTT; CDR3aa: CASTRGGGTEAFF
abundance: -; len: 17; v_gene: TRBV11-2; j_gene: TRBJ2-3; d_gene: TRBD2; CDR3nt: TGTGCCAGCAGCTTAGACCTCGGGGGGATTCGCACAGATACGCAGTATTTT; CDR3aa: CASSLDLGGIRTDTQYF
abundance: -; len: 16; v_gene: TRBV27; j_gene: TRBJ2-1; d_gene: TRBD1; CDR3nt: TGTGCCAGCAGTTTATCGGCACAGGGGGGATACAATGAGCAGTTCTTC; CDR3aa: CASSLSAQGGYNEQFF
abundance: -; len: 13; v_gene: TRBV19; j_gene: TRBJ1-1; d_gene: -; CDR3nt: TGTGCCAGTAGTATAGGGGCGAGCACTGAAGCTTTCTTT; CDR3aa: CASSIGASTEAFF
abundance: -; len: 15; v_gene: TRBV11-2; j_gene: TRBJ2-7; d_gene: -; CDR3nt: TGTGCCAGCAGCCCCCCTACAAGGAGCTCCTACGAGCAGTACTTC; CDR3aa: CASSPPTRSSYEQYF
abundance: -; len: 15; v_gene: TRBV28; j_gene: TRBJ2-2; d_gene: -; CDR3nt: TGTGCCAGCAGTTTAAGAGGGGCGCGGGGCGGGGAGCTGTTTTTT; CDR3aa: CASSLRGARGGELFF